The rows below give T cell receptor beta chains drawn from one sample of a study of blood T cell repertoires in COVID-19. Only in-frame clones appear in the TCRdb table, and some are missing; sequencing was by immunoSEQ multiplex PCR. Of 200,000 to 250,000 clones in the sample, around 84% were seen once. Sequences were obtained from peripheral blood. These TCRs come from a man between 60 and 70 years old with acute or convalescent COVID-19. Both conserved end residues are part of each CDR3. D genes are given only for firm matches. A clone size is listed for some rows: how often the clone was seen (once, few, many), or a class if it is expanded.

>TRBJ1-2|TRBD1|.|TRBV18
CASSPNSGTGYGYTF
TGTGCCAGCTCACCAAACTCCGGGACAGGGTATGGCTACACCTTC
>TRBJ1-2|.|.|TRBV12-3/TRBV12-4
CASSTDSYGYTF
TGTGCCAGCAGCACAGACAGCTATGGCTACACCTTC
>TRBJ1-3|.|.|TRBV11-2
CASSPSTSGNTIYF
TGTGCCAGCAGCCCTAGTACCTCTGGAAACACCATATATTTT
>TRBJ2-7|.|.|TRBV6-2/TRBV6-3
CASSYPTRALAYEQYF
TGTGCCAGCAGTTACCCCACCCGAGCCCTAGCGTACGAGCAGTACTTC
>TRBJ2-7|.|once|TRBV7-2
CASSYRGSPGAYEQYF
TGTGCCAGCAGCTACCGGGGGAGCCCTGGCGCCTACGAGCAGTACTTC
>TRBJ1-5|.|.|TRBV6-6
CASRQPGIGQPQHF
TGTGCCAGCAGACAGCCCGGGATCGGCCAGCCCCAGCATTTT
>TRBJ1-2|.|.|TRBV30
CAWSPYTF
TGTGCCTGGAGTCCCTATACCTTC
>TRBJ2-3|TRBD2|.|TRBV5-6
CASSSPTSGRSTDTQYF
TGTGCCAGCAGCTCGCCCACTAGCGGCAGAAGCACAGATACGCAGTATTTT
>TRBJ2-2|TRBD1|.|TRBV11-1
CASSFGDRISTGELFF
TGTGCCAGCAGCTTCGGGGACAGAATCTCCACCGGGGAGCTGTTTTTT
>TRBJ2-1|TRBD1|.|TRBV13
CASSLTTGGIVNEQFF
TGTGCCAGCAGCTTAACGACAGGGGGCATTGTGAATGAGCAGTTCTTC